This is a list of T cell receptor beta chains from one sample in a study of blood T cell repertoires in COVID-19. Clones were read by immunoSEQ multiplex PCR, and TCRdb kept only the in-frame ones, dropping some. The sample has under 50,000 clones, 80% to 95% seen once; the top ten hold 0.9% to 1.1%. The specimen was peripheral blood. These receptors came from a man aged 55 to 70 with COVID-19, enrolled during active disease. The CDR3 runs from the conserved cysteine through the conserved F or W. D genes are given only for firm matches. Size values are once, few and many counts, or a class for expanded clones, and some rows have none.

clone size,D gene,J gene,V gene,CDR3 DNA,CDR3 protein
-,-,TRBJ2-3,TRBV12-3/TRBV12-4,TGTGCCAGCAGTTTCCCGGTCCCAGATACGCAGTATTTT,CASSFPVPDTQYF
-,-,TRBJ1-3,TRBV9,TGTGCCAGCAGCGTAGCCGTGAGCTCTGGAAACACCATATATTTT,CASSVAVSSGNTIYF
-,TRBD2,TRBJ2-7,TRBV27,TGTGCCAGCAAAATAGCGGGAGGACTCCAGTACGAGCAGTACTTC,CASKIAGGLQYEQYF
once,-,TRBJ2-2,TRBV5-4,TGTGCCAGCAGCAGGGACTCGGGGGAGGAGCTGTTTTTT,CASSRDSGEELFF
-,TRBD2,TRBJ2-1,TRBV14,TGTGCCAGCAGCCGTAAGGTTGGGACTAGCTTTGAGCAGTTCTTC,CASSRKVGTSFEQFF
-,-,TRBJ1-1,TRBV6-2/TRBV6-3,TGTGCCAGCAGTTACTTACGAGGACAGAAGGAAAACACTGAAGCTTTCTTT,CASSYLRGQKENTEAFF
few,-,TRBJ2-7,TRBV6-6,TGTGCCAGCACCCCAGGGCCCCCTACGGGCGAGCAGTACTTC,CASTPGPPTGEQYF
-,-,TRBJ1-6,TRBV6-1,TGTGCCAGCAGTGATTTGGGGCGGCCCTATAATTCACCCCTCCACTTT,CASSDLGRPYNSPLHF
-,-,TRBJ2-7,TRBV7-2,TGTGCCAGCAGCTTAGGGGGCGGCTCCTACGAGCAGTACTTC,CASSLGGGSYEQYF
-,-,TRBJ2-3,TRBV27,TGTGCCAGCACCCTTGCAGGGTTATCAGATACGCAGTATTTT,CASTLAGLSDTQYF
-,TRBD2,TRBJ2-1,TRBV7-9,TGTGCCAGCAGCCCGCGAGGGACTATTAATCTTGAGCAGTTCTTC,CASSPRGTINLEQFF
-,TRBD2,TRBJ2-3,TRBV7-3,TGTGCCAGCAGCCGCCAAATCGGGGCGGGGGTGGCAGATACGCAGTATTTT,CASSRQIGAGVADTQYF
-,TRBD1,TRBJ2-7,TRBV7-9,TGTGCCAGCAGCCAAGACGGGACAGGGTTCCGCGAGCAGTACTTC,CASSQDGTGFREQYF
-,-,TRBJ2-3,TRBV4-2,TGTGCCAGCAGCCAAGAGGGAGCGGCAAGCACAGATACGCAGTATTTT,CASSQEGAASTDTQYF
-,-,TRBJ1-2,TRBV18,TGTGCCAGCTCACCAACTGGGGGGGATGGCTACACCTTC,CASSPTGGDGYTF
-,-,TRBJ1-4,TRBV28,TGTGCCAGCAGTCGGTTAGCAGGGAAGCGAGAAAAACTGTTTTTT,CASSRLAGKREKLFF
-,-,TRBJ2-1,TRBV11-2,TGTGCCAGCAGCTCGATTGGACTCTACACAAACAATGAGCAGTTCTTC,CASSSIGLYTNNEQFF
-,-,TRBJ2-3,TRBV30,TGTGCCTCCGGTCTAGGTACGCAGTATTTT,CASGLGTQYF
-,TRBD1,TRBJ1-5,TRBV6-2/TRBV6-3,TGTGCCAGCAGTCGACAGGGGAATCAGCCCCAGCATTTT,CASSRQGNQPQHF
-,-,TRBJ2-3,TRBV19,TGTGCCAGTAGTATGTTGGCAGCGGTAAGCACAGATACGCAGTATTTT,CASSMLAAVSTDTQYF
once,TRBD1,TRBJ2-5,TRBV27,TGTGCCAGCAGTTTATGGTCAGGGGGCTCGTGGGAGACCCAGTACTTC,CASSLWSGGSWETQYF
-,TRBD1,TRBJ1-4,TRBV5-6,TGTGCCAGCAGCTCCCGGGACAGAACCCCCAAACTGTTTTTT,CASSSRDRTPKLFF
-,-,TRBJ2-1,TRBV11-2,TGTGCCAGCAGCCAAGGGGGACCGGGACTACCTTACAATGAGCAGTTCTTC,CASSQGGPGLPYNEQFF
-,-,TRBJ2-7,TRBV27,TGTGCCAGCAGTTTACGAGGGAACTCCTACGAGCAGTACTTC,CASSLRGNSYEQYF